Each of the 27 T cell receptor beta chains below was sequenced from the same sample in a study of response to subunit inactivated influenza vaccine (dated by TCRdb to about 2018). The library was produced with RT-PCR. The data were produced on an Illumina HiSeq 2500. TCRdb passed the public sequencing reads through fastp at Q25 and MiXCR, retaining productive beta sequences. Each record represents a unique CDR3 protein, reported with the most common genes and DNA among its rows. The sample table holds about 540,000 distinct CDR3 sequences, of which roughly 25% were seen once. The ten biggest clones cover 2.8% of the sample. These records were also assigned to another study, of T cells expressing NK-cell markers. The second study, in turn, reports: 5'RACE template switching, by which a universal primer site and unique molecular identifiers were added, was used to make TCR beta cDNA libraries.

The specimen was CD4+ T cells sorted from PBMCs, collected 11 to 12 days after vaccination. These receptors were obtained from a man over 45 who received an inactivated influenza vaccine. Donor details come from another sample of the same person, matched by shared clones.

This clonotype has more than one count but fewer than ten. The chain links TRBV7-2 to TRBJ2-7; TRBD1 is a possible D gene (6 bases). Trimming cost V 6 bases and J 3 bases, with 12 bases left between them. Germline V gives CDR1 SGHTA, CDR2 FQGNSA. This CDR3 contains 13 residues. In DNA form, the CDR3 reads TGTGCCAGCAGATGGACAGCCAACTACGAGCAGTACTTC. It translates to CASRWTANYEQYF.

This clonotype has more than one count but fewer than ten. The chain carries TRBV25-1 and TRBJ1-4; possibly TRBD1 for D (5 bases). Per the germline V gene, CDR1 is MGHDK and CDR2 is SYGVNS. V lost 7 bases to trimming and J lost 10 bases, with 16 bases between them. CDR3 length: 13 residues. The CDR3 protein is CASNGPPGGKLFF. DNA for the CDR3: TGTGCCAGCAATGGGCCACCGGGGGGAAAACTGTTTTTT.

The table lists this clonotype with a few counts. The chain couples TRBV12-3 or TRBV12-4 to TRBJ1-4; no definite D call. The ends were cut back, 8 bases at V and 0 bases at J, with 7 bases in the middle. The CDR3 totals 13 residues. The CDR3 protein is CASQRTTNEKLFF. The CDR3 DNA is TGTGCCAGCCAGAGAACAACTAATGAAAAACTGTTTTTT.

This clonotype was counted between two and nine times. V usage is TRBV29-1 and J usage is TRBJ2-5; no reliable D call. The CDR3 totals 14 residues. Germline V CDR1 and CDR2: SQVTM, ANQGSEA. V was clipped by 6 bases and J by 4 bases, with 18 bases between them. The CDR3 sequence: CSVWSVSLGETQYF. CDR3 coding DNA: TGCAGCGTGTGGTCGGTTAGTCTTGGAGAGACCCAGTACTTC.

The chain has TRBV5-5 and TRBJ2-2; TRBD1 aligns across 8 bases. Germline V gene sequence: CDR1 SGHKS, CDR2 YYEKEE (reference sequence). J was trimmed by 5 bases and V by 0 bases; bases with no gene match: 9. This CDR3 comprises 17 residues. In DNA form, the CDR3 reads TGTGCCAGCAGCTTGGGAGGTCGGACAGGGAGGACCGGGGAGCTGTTTTTT. Amino acids: CASSLGGRTGRTGELFF.

The chain is built from TRBV12-3 or TRBV12-4 and TRBJ2-1, with D perhaps TRBD1 (6 bases). Trimming shortened V by 5 bases and J by 10 bases, and 12 bases separated the two germline ends. This CDR3 region has 12 residues. The CDR3 is CASSRRDTEQFF. The CDR3 nucleotides are TGTGCCAGCAGTCGCCGGGACACCGAGCAGTTCTTC.

This clonotype was detected a few times. The chain joins TRBV24-1 to TRBJ2-1; 7 positions match TRBD1. Losses at the gene ends were 12 bases for V and 0 bases for J; bases not matched to a gene: 7. CDR1 and CDR2 (germline): KGHDR, SFDVKD. The CDR3 is 14 residues long. DNA for the CDR3: TGTGCCGTTAATTCAGGGGGCTCCTACAATGAGCAGTTCTTC. It codes for CAVNSGGSYNEQFF.

The gene calls are TRBV10-3 and TRBJ2-7; 8 nucleotides align to TRBD1. The trim removed 6 bases at V and 6 bases at J, leaving 10 bases unmatched. Germline CDR1 is ENHRY and CDR2 is SYGVKD. This CDR3 has 14 amino acids. CDR3 protein: CAISTGQGRREQYF. The DNA for the CDR3 is TGTGCCATCAGCACAGGACAGGGTAGGCGCGAGCAGTACTTC.

V usage is TRBV7-3 and J usage is TRBJ2-1; perhaps TRBD2 as D (6 bases). Germline V gives CDR1 SGHTA, CDR2 FQGTGA. The CDR3 is 16 amino acids. The V end lost 2 bases, the J end lost 7 bases, and 18 bases lay between the germline ends. The CDR3 spells CASSLGPAGALNEQFF. In DNA, the CDR3 is TGTGCCAGCAGCTTAGGCCCAGCGGGTGCTTTGAATGAGCAGTTCTTC.

This clonotype was recorded only once. This chain links TRBV3-1 with TRBJ1-3; a weak D match, TRBD1 (5 bases). Trimming cost V 2 bases and J 4 bases, with 6 bases left between them. Per the germline V gene, CDR1 is LGHDT and CDR2 is YNNKEL (reference sequence). The CDR3 covers 13 residues. This chain's CDR3 is CASSQNRGNTIYF. As DNA, the CDR3 is TGTGCCAGCAGCCAAAACAGGGGAAACACCATATATTTT.

This clonotype was observed a few times. The V and J genes are TRBV12-3 or TRBV12-4 and TRBJ2-5; the D call may be TRBD1 or TRBD2 (5 bases each). V lost 5 bases to trimming and J lost 2 bases, with 12 bases between them. CDR3 length: 14 residues. CDR3 nucleotide sequence: TGTGCCAGCAGTGTGGAGTGGGGGCAAGAGACCCAGTACTTC. It encodes CASSVEWGQETQYF.

This chain connects TRBV12-3 or TRBV12-4 to TRBJ1-6; TRBD1 is a possible D gene (5 bases). V dropped 3 bases and J dropped 7 bases, with 10 bases sitting between them. CDR3 size: 14 residues. CDR3 coding DNA: TGTGCCAGCAGTTTTGGGGGGAGAAATTCACCCCTCCACTTT. Residues: CASSFGGRNSPLHF.

The chain couples TRBV4-1 to TRBJ2-2, with a weak D call TRBD2 (5 bases). The CDR3 has 15 residues. V gave up 0 bases and J gave up 7 bases, with 12 bases separating them. Per germline, CDR1 MGHRA and CDR2 YSYEKL. The CDR3 loop reads CASSQDVSGIGELFF. The CDR3 region has the DNA TGCGCCAGCAGCCAAGATGTGAGCGGTATCGGGGAGCTGTTTTTT.

This clonotype turned up a few times. The gene calls are TRBV5-1 and TRBJ1-2, with TRBD1 as a possible D gene (5 bases). The CDR3 extends over 14 amino acids. V lost 4 bases, J lost 4 bases, and 14 bases lay in between. CDR1 is SGHRS, CDR2 YFSETQ, per germline. The DNA of the CDR3 is TGCGCCAGCAGCCCCCTGAGAGGGGCCTATGGCTACACCTTC. Translation: CASSPLRGAYGYTF.

The rearrangement links TRBV29-1 to TRBJ2-3; D is ambiguous. Between the trimmed V and J ends, which lost 7 bases and 8 bases, there was a span of 10 bases. The germline gives CDR1 SQVTM, CDR2 ANQGSEA. The CDR3 is made up of 10 amino acids. DNA of the CDR3: TGCAGCGGTGTACGTGGTACGCAGTATTTT. Translating gives CSGVRGTQYF.

This clonotype was detected only once. The chain joins TRBV4-2 to TRBJ2-6, with TRBD2 as a possible D gene (6 bases). V lost 3 bases and J 0 bases, leaving 24 bases between the germline ends. Germline-derived CDR1 and CDR2 are LGHNA and YNFKEQ. The CDR3 totals 21 residues. CDR3 in DNA: TGTGCCAGCAGCCAGGGGGAGCGGGCTCCTGGTCCCCTCTCTGGGGCCAACGTCCTGACTTTC. It translates to CASSQGERAPGPLSGANVLTF.

This clonotype was recorded a few times. This rearrangement joins TRBV20-1 to TRBJ2-5; D unclear. The length of the CDR3 is 11 residues. Germline lookup yields CDR1 DFQATT and CDR2 SNEGSKA (reference sequence). The ends were cut back, 6 bases at V and 4 bases at J, with 9 bases in the middle. The CDR3 region is CSASRRETQYF. CDR3 in DNA: TGCAGTGCGTCAAGGCGAGAGACCCAGTACTTC.

This chain joins TRBV6-1 and TRBJ1-4, with a tentative D call TRBD1 (5 bases). The CDR3 spans 15 residues. V was cut by 3 bases and J by 1 base, with 9 bases left in between. CDR1 MNHNS and CDR2 SASEGT come from the germline V gene. CDR3 DNA sequence: TGTGCCAGCAGTGACGCGGGGGGAACTAATGAAAAACTGTTTTTT. As protein: CASSDAGGTNEKLFF.

The V call is TRBV7-2, the J call TRBJ1-4; no clear D gene. This CDR3 contains 16 residues. CDR1 is SGHTA and CDR2 is FQGNSA in the germline V gene. V gave up 3 bases and J gave up 0 bases, with 11 bases separating them. CDR3 nucleotide sequence: TGTGCCAGCAGCTTTGACGGTGGGGCAACTAATGAAAAACTGTTTTTT. It yields the protein CASSFDGGATNEKLFF. The complete variable domain, with remaining parts taken from reference TRBV7-2 and TRBJ1-4, reads GAGVSQSPSNKVTEKGKDVELRCDPISGHTALYWYRQSLGQGLEFLIYFQGNSAPDKSGLPSDRFSAERTGGSVSTLTIQRTQQEDSAVYLCASSFDGGATNEKLFFGSGTQLSVL.

This clonotype was found a few times. V is TRBV6-1 and J is TRBJ1-2, with D maybe TRBD1 (5 bases). Germline assignment: CDR1 MNHNS and CDR2 SASEGT. V was pared by 6 bases and J by 8 bases, with 19 bases between. The CDR3 contains 14 residues. In DNA, the CDR3 is TGTGCCAGCAGCCCAGGGACCTCCCCCTCAGGCTACACCTTC. Protein product: CASSPGTSPSGYTF.

This clonotype was seen a handful of times. This chain connects TRBV7-2 to TRBJ2-7, with D perhaps TRBD1 (5 bases). This CDR3 has 15 residues. Germline CDR1 SGHTA, CDR2 FQGNSA. With 1 base removed from V and 0 bases from J, the gap between germline ends came to 10 bases. The CDR3 nucleotides read TGTGCCAGCAGCTTAGAGAGACAGCCCTCCTACGAGCAGTACTTC. It encodes CASSLERQPSYEQYF.

This clonotype has more than one count but fewer than ten. The rearrangement joins TRBV11-3 to TRBJ2-2; tentatively, D is TRBD2 (7 bases). V was pared by 8 bases and J by 3 bases, with 10 bases between. CDR3 length equals 13 residues. The germline gives CDR1 SGHNT, CDR2 YENEEA. Here the CDR3 reads CASGGADTGELFF. CDR3 sequence (DNA): TGTGCCAGCGGGGGGGCGGACACCGGGGAGCTGTTTTTT.

V gene TRBV10-3 combines with J gene TRBJ2-1; 11 bases agree with TRBD2. V lost 6 bases and J lost 4; bases outside the gene matches: 5. Germline values: CDR1 ENHRY, CDR2 SYGVKD. The CDR3 loop spans 15 amino acids. The chain's CDR3 is CAIRPGLAAYNEQFF. The CDR3 nucleotides are TGTGCCATCAGGCCGGGACTAGCGGCGTACAATGAGCAGTTCTTC.

This clonotype was observed a few times. The chain employs TRBV18 and TRBJ2-2; weak D call: TRBD1 (5 bases). CDR3 length equals 15 residues. V gave up 2 bases and J gave up 4 bases, with 11 bases separating them. The V gene's germline CDR1 is KGHSH and CDR2 LQKENI. The CDR3 nucleotides are TGTGCCAGCTCACCAGAGGACATACGCACCGGGGAGCTGTTTTTT. Its translation is CASSPEDIRTGELFF.

The J gene is TRBJ2-3, the V gene TRBV20-1; 7 bases are shared with TRBD1. With 4 bases clipped from V and 4 bases from J, the junction kept 8 bases outside the gene matches. The CDR3 is 14 residues long. Germline V CDR1 and CDR2: DFQATT, SNEGSKA (reference sequence). The CDR3 nucleotides read TGCAGTGCTATTCCGACAGGGAGCGCAGATACGCAGTATTTT. Amino acids: CSAIPTGSADTQYF.

Only a few counts were recorded for this clonotype. This chain joins TRBV4-2 and TRBJ2-3; 12 positions agree with TRBD2. There are 17 residues in the CDR3. Trimming removed 4 bases from V and 5 bases from J; junction bases left unmatched: 10. Germline V lookup: CDR1 LGHNA, CDR2 YNFKEQ. CDR3 DNA: TGTGCCAGCAGCCCACTAGCGGGGGGACCCCGGGGAGATACGCAGTATTTT. This translates into CASSPLAGGPRGDTQYF.

The chain employs TRBV6-2 or TRBV6-3 and TRBJ1-1, with D maybe TRBD1 (5 bases). The CDR3 is 17 amino acids. Deletions cut 2 bases from V and 3 bases from J, with 19 bases between. Per the germline V gene, CDR1 is MNHEY and CDR2 is SVGEGT. The CDR3 DNA is TGTGCCAGCAGTTACCCTTCGAACCGGGACTGGGACACTGAAGCTTTCTTT. It yields the protein CASSYPSNRDWDTEAFF.